The present entry profiles one TCR beta chain with its context. Some clones are missing from TCRdb's copy, which holds only in-frame ones; the method was immunoSEQ multiplex PCR. This sample yields about 68,000 clones, of which around 73% are seen a single time; 4.5% to 6% belongs to the top ten. This record belongs to a study of PD-1 blockade in mismatch repair-deficient tumors. The CDR3 has 16 amino acids. The V and J ends lost 6 bases and 2 bases respectively, with 16 bases between them. Looked up from germline, CDR1 is MNHNY and CDR2 is SVGAGI (reference sequence). Every patient had mismatch repair deficiency by PCR or immunohistochemistry. The TCR-sequenced patients were a few responders to pembrolizumab.

The chain employs TRBV6-6 and TRBJ2-2; D gene ambiguous. The TCR was taken from an adult with mismatch repair-deficient cancer. This specimen consisted of peripheral blood, obtained 2 weeks after starting pembrolizumab. The CDR3 loop reads CASRTWADINTGELFF. The CDR3 nucleotides read TGTGCCAGCAGAACCTGGGCAGACATTAACACCGGGGAGCTGTTTTTT.